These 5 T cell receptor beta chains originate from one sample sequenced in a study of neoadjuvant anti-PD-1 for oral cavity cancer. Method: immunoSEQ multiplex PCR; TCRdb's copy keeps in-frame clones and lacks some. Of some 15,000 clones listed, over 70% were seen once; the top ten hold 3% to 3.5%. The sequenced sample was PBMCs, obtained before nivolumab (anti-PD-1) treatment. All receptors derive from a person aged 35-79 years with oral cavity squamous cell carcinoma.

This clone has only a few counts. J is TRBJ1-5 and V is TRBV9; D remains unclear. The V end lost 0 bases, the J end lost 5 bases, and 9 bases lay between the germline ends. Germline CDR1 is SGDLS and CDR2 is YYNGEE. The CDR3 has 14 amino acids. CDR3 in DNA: TGTGCCAGCAGCGTAGGGACCGGGGATCAGCCCCAGCATTTT. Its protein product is CASSVGTGDQPQHF. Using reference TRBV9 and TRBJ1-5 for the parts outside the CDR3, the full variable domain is DSGVTQTPKHLITATGQRVTLRCSPRSGDLSVYWYQQSLDQGLQFLIQYYNGEERAKGNILERFSAQQFPDLHSELNLSSLELGDSALYFCASSVGTGDQPQHFGDGTRLSIL.

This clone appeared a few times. CDR3 bases: TGTGCCAGCAGCACCGGGACAGGGAAGTTGTACACCTTC. It codes for CASSTGTGKLYTF. This chain connects TRBV7-2 to TRBJ1-2; 9 nucleotides agree with TRBD1. V was clipped by 5 bases and J by 11 bases; unmatched bases: 9. The germline V gene has CDR1 SGHTA and CDR2 FQGNSA. The CDR3 runs 13 residues.

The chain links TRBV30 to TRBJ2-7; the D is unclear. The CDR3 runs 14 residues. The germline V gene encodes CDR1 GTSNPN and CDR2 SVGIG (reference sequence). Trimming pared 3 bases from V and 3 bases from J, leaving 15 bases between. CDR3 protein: CAWSPPVGRYEQYF. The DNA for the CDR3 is TGTGCCTGGAGCCCCCCAGTTGGCCGCTACGAGCAGTACTTC.

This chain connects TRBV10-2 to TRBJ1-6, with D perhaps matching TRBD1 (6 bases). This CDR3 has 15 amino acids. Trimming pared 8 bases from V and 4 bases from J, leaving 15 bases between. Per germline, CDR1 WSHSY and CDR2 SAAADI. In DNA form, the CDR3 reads TGCGCCAGCGGCCCCGATAGGGGGTATAATTCACCCCTCCACTTT. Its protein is CASGPDRGYNSPLHF.

CDR3 residues: CASSYQGGNYGYTF. The CDR3 DNA reads TGTGCCAGCAGTTATCAGGGGGGGAACTATGGCTACACCTTC. The rearrangement links TRBV28 to TRBJ1-2; 7 bases line up with TRBD1. The length of the CDR3 is 14 residues. Germline trimming cut 4 bases from V and 2 bases from J; bases unmatched to any gene: 4. CDR1 is MDHEN, CDR2 SYDVKM, per germline.